One and the same sample provided the 15 T cell receptor beta chains below, sequenced in a study of blood T cell repertoires in COVID-19. TCRdb's copy holds only in-frame clones and misses some; the assay was immunoSEQ multiplex PCR. The sample shows some 670,000 clones, around 89% of them seen only once. The sample taken for sequencing was peripheral blood. The receptors here all came from a young woman with acute or convalescent COVID-19.

V gene TRBV27 combines with J gene TRBJ1-5; tentatively, D is TRBD1 (6 bases). This CDR3 has 13 amino acids. Trimming removed 5 bases at V and 7 bases at J, with 12 bases between. Germline V gene lookup returns CDR1 MNHEY and CDR2 SMNVEV (reference sequence). The CDR3, as DNA: TGTGCCAGCAGTCAACAGGGTAGACAGCCCCAGCATTTT. Amino acid sequence: CASSQQGRQPQHF.

The gene calls are TRBV28 and TRBJ1-3; no clear D gene. Germline V gene data show CDR1 as MDHEN and CDR2 as SYDVKM. This CDR3 has 15 residues. The V gene lost 1 base and the J gene lost 4 bases, with 11 bases spanning the gap. CDR3 in DNA: TGTGCCAGCAGTTTATCCCGGGGATTCGGAAACACCATATATTTT. This codes for CASSLSRGFGNTIYF.

The V call is TRBV2, the J call TRBJ1-2, with unresolved D. The CDR3 consists of 13 residues. Germline values: CDR1 SNHLY, CDR2 FYNNEI. V lost 6 bases and J lost 4, with 12 bases in between. CDR3 loop: CASRTQEGYGYTF. CDR3 sequence (DNA): TGTGCCAGCAGGACGCAGGAGGGCTATGGCTACACCTTC.

The chain links TRBV29-1 to TRBJ2-1; D is unclear. The CDR3 extends over 12 amino acids. Germline V gene sequence: CDR1 SQVTM, CDR2 ANQGSEA. Deletions cut 2 bases from V and 6 bases from J, with 8 bases between. Here the CDR3 DNA reads TGCAGCGTTGAACTAGTAGGCAATGAGCAGTTCTTC. As protein: CSVELVGNEQFF.

V is TRBV24-1 and J is TRBJ2-7, with TRBD1 identical over 10 bases. J gave up 3 bases and V 3 bases, and 7 bases lay outside the gene matches. The germline CDR1 and CDR2 sequences are KGHDR and SFDVKD. The CDR3 covers 16 residues. CDR3 residues: CATSDTGTGVFYEQYF. The CDR3 nucleotides read TGTGCCACCAGTGATACCGGGACAGGGGTATTCTACGAGCAGTACTTC.

The chain employs TRBV11-1 and TRBJ1-1; 8 bases align to TRBD1. V shed 5 bases, J shed 1 base, and the junction held 9 bases outside the gene matches. CDR3 length: 16 residues. CDR1 and CDR2 (germline): SGHAT, FQDESV (reference sequence). CDR3 sequence: CASSNEADRENTEAFF. CDR3 sequence (DNA): TGTGCCAGCAGCAACGAGGCGGACAGGGAGAACACTGAAGCTTTCTTT.

The rearrangement uses TRBV30 and TRBJ1-1; D remains ambiguous. This CDR3 is 12 amino acids long. Between the trimmed V and J ends, which lost 4 bases and 5 bases, there was a span of 11 bases. Germline V CDR1 and CDR2: GTSNPN, SVGIG (reference sequence). The CDR3 spells CAWNSIQTEAFF. The DNA for the CDR3 is TGTGCCTGGAACAGTATCCAGACTGAAGCTTTCTTT.

This clone was recorded a few times. This chain uses TRBV27 with TRBJ1-2; D remains unclear. V was trimmed by 3 bases and J by 6 bases, leaving 17 bases between them. CDR1 is MNHEY and CDR2 is SMNVEV in the germline V gene (reference sequence). The CDR3 length is 15 residues. CDR3 nucleotide sequence: TGTGCCAGCAGTTTCGCGCCCCTTAGCCAGAATGGCTACACCTTC. Translation: CASSFAPLSQNGYTF.

The chain combines TRBV2 with TRBJ2-3; D perhaps matches TRBD1 (5 bases). The CDR3 extends over 13 amino acids. Germline lookup yields CDR1 SNHLY and CDR2 FYNNEI. Trimming removed 6 bases from V and 0 bases from J, with 7 bases in between. Written as DNA, the CDR3 is TGTGCCAGCAGGGGGCTGAGCACAGATACGCAGTATTTT. Protein sequence: CASRGLSTDTQYF.

The chain carries TRBV7-9 and TRBJ2-2; a weak D match, TRBD1 (5 bases). Germline V gene lookup returns CDR1 SEHNR and CDR2 FQNEAQ (reference sequence). Trimming took off 11 bases at V and 4 bases at J, with 14 bases between the two ends. The CDR3 runs to 13 residues. CDR3 sequence reads: CAPDSSLTGELFF. DNA of the CDR3: TGTGCCCCTGACAGTTCCCTCACCGGGGAGCTGTTTTTT. The variable domain in full, with the rest retrieved from reference TRBV7-9 and TRBJ2-2, is DTGVSQNPRHKITKRGQNVTFRCDPISEHNRLYWYRQTLGQGPEFLTYFQNEAQLEKSRLLSDRFSAERPKGSFSTLEIQRTEQGDSAMYLCAPDSSLTGELFFGEGSRLTVL.

This clone occurred once. This same CDR3 is encoded by further DNA sequences in the sample. The rearrangement uses TRBV4-3 and TRBJ1-2; D may be TRBD1 (6 bases). Germline V CDR1 and CDR2: LGHNA, YSLEER. The CDR3 is 14 amino acids. Trimming pared 0 bases from V and 4 bases from J, leaving 9 bases between. CDR3 loop: CASSQDRGAYGYTF. The CDR3 DNA reads TGCGCCAGCAGCCAAGATCGGGGGGCCTATGGCTACACCTTC.

For this clone: Other DNA sequences within the sample encode an identical CDR3. The V call is TRBV5-4, the J call TRBJ2-7; TRBD1 matches 8 bases. Germline V gene lookup returns CDR1 SGHNT and CDR2 YYREEE (reference sequence). The CDR3 consists of 14 residues. J was trimmed by 4 bases and V by 4 bases; bases with no gene match: 7. This CDR3 reads CASSPGTGDYEQYF. CDR3 nucleotide sequence: TGTGCCAGCAGCCCCGGGACAGGAGATTACGAGCAGTACTTC.

This rearrangement joins TRBV5-4 to TRBJ1-1, with unresolved D. Deletions cut 5 bases from V and 3 bases from J, with 20 bases between. Germline V gives CDR1 SGHNT, CDR2 YYREEE (reference sequence). This CDR3 comprises 16 residues. CDR3 nucleotides: TGTGCCAGCAGTCTTTGGAAGACTCGAGATTACACTGAAGCTTTCTTT. Its protein is CASSLWKTRDYTEAFF.

This clone was recorded once. This chain joins TRBV5-1 and TRBJ1-2; 7 bases are a match to TRBD1. The CDR3 sequence is 12 residues long. V shed 6 bases, J shed 8 bases, and the junction held 7 bases outside the gene matches. Germline V gene sequence: CDR1 SGHRS, CDR2 YFSETQ. CDR3 in DNA: TGCGCCAGCACCAGACAGGGTGAGGGCTACACCTTC. It is translated as CASTRQGEGYTF.

The chain recombines TRBV9 with TRBJ2-1; 11 nucleotides match TRBD2. Germline V gene data show CDR1 as SGDLS and CDR2 as YYNGEE. V trimming: 3 bases; J trimming: 4 bases; junction bases outside the gene matches: 3. The CDR3 has 15 amino acids. Written as DNA, the CDR3 is TGTGCCAGCAGCGCTAGCGGGGGGTATTACAATGAGCAGTTCTTC. It specifies CASSASGGYYNEQFF.